Listed below are T cell receptor beta chains from one sample, sequenced in a study of shared T cell receptors in the human thymus. Assay: immunoSEQ multiplex PCR; the TCRdb copy retains only in-frame clones and omits some. Here the sample spans 500,000 to 750,000 clones, roughly 90% being singletons. These data were also reused for a study on human thymus T cells.

The sample consisted of thymocytes. The source of these receptors is a boy less than two years old with a congenital heart defect. CDR3s include the opening cysteine and the closing phenylalanine or tryptophan. D genes are given only for firm matches. Clone sizes are given selectively: once, few, many, or a class where the clone is expanded.

V gene,D gene,J gene,clone size,CDR3 DNA,CDR3 protein
TRBV6-5,.,TRBJ1-2,.,TGTGCCAGCAGCGACAATATTACGCCCAGTAAAACCTTC,CASSDNITPSKTF
TRBV28,.,TRBJ2-7,.,TGTGCCAGCAGCCCCCAGGGAGGGCAGTACTTC,CASSPQGGQYF
TRBV25-1,TRBD1,TRBJ2-2,.,TGTGCCAGCAGTCCCCGGGACAGTGGCACCGGGGAGCTGTTTTTT,CASSPRDSGTGELFF
TRBV27,.,TRBJ2-2,.,TGTGCCAGCAGTTTAATAAACTGGTCCGGGGGTTCGGCGAACACCGGGGAGCTGTTTTTT,CASSLINWSGGSANTGELFF
TRBV23-1,.,TRBJ1-5,once,TGCGCCAGCAGTCAAAAAAAGGGGAGGCAGCCCCAGCATTTT,CASSQKKGRQPQHF
TRBV4-2,.,TRBJ1-5,.,TGTGCCAGCAGCCAAGCGGACAGCGGTCAGCCCCAGCATTTT,CASSQADSGQPQHF
TRBV9,.,TRBJ2-3,once,TGTGCCAGCAGCGTACAAGCGGAACGCACAGATACGCAGTATTTT,CASSVQAERTDTQYF
TRBV5-8,TRBD1,TRBJ1-4,.,TGTGCCAGCAGCCCGGGGACAGGGGAGGTGGAAAAACTGTTTTTT,CASSPGTGEVEKLFF
TRBV7-6,.,TRBJ2-1,.,TGTGCCAGCAGCTATTCTAGCGTCAATCTCAATGAGCAGTTCTTC,CASSYSSVNLNEQFF
TRBV6-5,.,TRBJ1-2,.,TGTGCCAGCAGTTACATGAGTTCTAACTATGGCTACACCTTC,CASSYMSSNYGYTF
TRBV6-1,TRBD2,TRBJ2-3,.,TGTGCCAGCAGTGAAGTCCCAACTAGCGTCGGGCAGTATTTT,CASSEVPTSVGQYF
TRBV10-3,.,TRBJ2-7,.,TGTGCCATCAGTGAGTCAGCATTTCGGAGGGCACCCTACGAGCAGTACTTC,CAISESAFRRAPYEQYF
TRBV6-4,TRBD2,TRBJ2-1,few,TGTGCCAGCAGAGGACTAGCGGGAGCCCATAATGAGCAGTTCTTC,CASRGLAGAHNEQFF